This T cell receptor (beta chain) was sequenced in a study of blood T cell repertoires in COVID-19. Per germline, CDR1 MNHEY and CDR2 SVGAGI. Between the trimmed V and J ends, which lost 6 bases and 3 bases, there was a span of 15 bases. The CDR3 runs 15 residues. Method: immunoSEQ multiplex PCR; TCRdb's copy keeps in-frame clones and lacks some. The sample has roughly 230,000 clones; around 88% are singletons. This clone was detected only a few times. Sequencing used peripheral blood. The sequence was collected from a middle-aged man with active or convalescent COVID-19. The chain combines TRBV6-5 with TRBJ1-5; perhaps TRBD1 as D (5 bases). The CDR3 region has the DNA TGTGCCAGCAGACAGGTAGACGGGCTCAATCAGCCCCAGCATTTT. The encoded protein is CASRQVDGLNQPQHF.